This T cell receptor beta chain originates from a study of T cell repertoires in cytomegalovirus infection. For the study at large: CMV infection together with matching HLA type was indicated by public TCR beta signatures.

Broader study findings: In two of eight donors, the top clonotype was HLA-C-restricted CMV-specific. Individuals carrying CMV plus the relevant HLA were identified by cumulative frequency of public TCR beta families.

This clonotype was seen only a few times. Its antigen is undetermined. Germline-derived CDR1 and CDR2 are MNHNY and SVGAGI (reference sequence). The CDR3 is 17 amino acids. Deletions cut 0 bases from V and 4 bases from J, with 18 bases between. One entry per CDR3 protein, called by TCRdb with MiXCR from the reads. The sample shows some 150,000 distinct CDR3 sequences, approximately 5.9% of them seen only once. Input material: PBMCs. The V and J genes are TRBV6-6 and TRBJ1-2; D may be TRBD1 (5 bases). This TCR was recovered from a human donor in good health (CMV status not recorded). Some clones in this sample may be carry-over from other donors' samples. In DNA form, the CDR3 reads TGTGCCAGCAGTTACTCGGCCCGAGAGTGGGGCAGCTATGGCTACACCTTC. This codes for CASSYSAREWGSYGYTF.